This TCR beta chain emerged from a study of blood T cell repertoires in COVID-19. Across the study: The United States, Italy and Spain were the sources of the acute and convalescent COVID-19 samples.

Germline assignment: CDR1 KGHDR and CDR2 SFDVKD. Trimming stripped 11 bases from V and 2 bases from J, with 15 bases between. The CDR3 contains 14 residues. Methods used by the authors: Reference gene primers were amplified, and this amplification served to estimate nucleated cell counts. Assay: immunoSEQ multiplex PCR; the TCRdb copy retains only in-frame clones and omits some. Clonal size and the V and J genes are those of that table, whereas D and trimming came from the DNA. The sample consists of almost 200,000 clones, 70% to 90% of them appearing once. The specimen sequenced was peripheral blood. This sequence joins TRBV24-1 and TRBJ1-5, with D unresolved. The receptor was isolated from a man aged 55-75 years with COVID-19, enrolled during active disease. CDR3 amino acids: CASASPSGNQPQHF. CDR3 nucleotide sequence: TGTGCCAGTGCCTCCCCTAGCGGCAATCAGCCCCAGCATTTT.